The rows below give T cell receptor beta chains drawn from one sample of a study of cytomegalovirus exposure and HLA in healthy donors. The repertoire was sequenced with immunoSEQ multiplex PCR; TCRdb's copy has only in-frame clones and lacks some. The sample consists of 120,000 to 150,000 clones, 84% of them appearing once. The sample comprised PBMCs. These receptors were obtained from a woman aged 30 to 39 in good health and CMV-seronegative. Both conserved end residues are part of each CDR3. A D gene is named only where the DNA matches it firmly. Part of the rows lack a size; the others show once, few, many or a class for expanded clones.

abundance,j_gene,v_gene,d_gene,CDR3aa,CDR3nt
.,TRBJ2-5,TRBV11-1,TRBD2,CASSSTSGGEETQYF,TGTGCCAGCAGCTCGACCAGCGGGGGGGAAGAGACCCAGTACTTC
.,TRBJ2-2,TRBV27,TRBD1,CASSLFPGQGIGELFF,TGTGCCAGCAGTTTGTTTCCGGGACAGGGTATCGGGGAGCTGTTTTTT
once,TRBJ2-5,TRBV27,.,CASSPTPLQETQYF,TGTGCCAGCAGCCCTACTCCCTTGCAAGAGACCCAGTACTTC
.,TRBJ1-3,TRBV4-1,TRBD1,CASSQDGQGRNTIYF,TGCGCCAGCAGCCAAGATGGACAGGGAAGAAACACCATATATTTT
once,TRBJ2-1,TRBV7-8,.,CASSTRAGGYYNEQFF,TGTGCCAGCAGCACCCGAGCAGGGGGGTACTACAATGAGCAGTTCTTC
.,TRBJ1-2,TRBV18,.,CASSPSVFAGSHGYTF,TGTGCCAGCTCACCATCGGTCTTCGCAGGGTCCCATGGCTACACCTTC
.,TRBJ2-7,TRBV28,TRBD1,CASRTGQGAREQYF,TGTGCCAGCAGGACGGGACAGGGGGCACGCGAGCAGTACTTC
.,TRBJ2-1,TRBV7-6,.,CASSPPGQGNEQFF,TGTGCCAGCAGCCCTCCGGGACAAGGAAATGAGCAGTTCTTC
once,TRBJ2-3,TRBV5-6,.,CASSLPGEITDTQYF,TGTGCCAGCAGCTTGCCGGGTGAGATTACAGATACGCAGTATTTT
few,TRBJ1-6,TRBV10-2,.,CASSESPYSPLHF,TGCGCCAGCAGTGAGTCTCCCTATTCACCCCTCCACTTT
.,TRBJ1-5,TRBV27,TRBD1,CASSHTGPGQNQPQHF,TGTGCCAGCAGTCATACCGGACCGGGACAGAATCAGCCCCAGCATTTT
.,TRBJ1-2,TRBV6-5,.,CASSYSAVYGYTF,TGTGCCAGCAGTTACTCGGCAGTTTATGGCTACACCTTC
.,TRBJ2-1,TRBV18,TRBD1,CASSPTGNRQNEQFF,TGTGCCAGCTCACCGACAGGGAATAGGCAAAATGAGCAGTTCTTC
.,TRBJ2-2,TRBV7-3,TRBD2,CASSSGLATGELFF,TGTGCCAGCAGCTCTGGACTAGCCACCGGGGAGCTGTTTTTT
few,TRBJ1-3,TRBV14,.,CASSPLGISGNTIYF,TGTGCCAGCAGCCCTCTGGGCATCTCTGGAAACACCATATATTTT
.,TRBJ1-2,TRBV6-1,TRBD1,CASRQTGRGYTF,TGTGCCAGCAGACAGACAGGGCGAGGCTACACCTTC
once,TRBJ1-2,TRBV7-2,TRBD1,CASSSQVGQGARYGYTF,TGTGCCAGCAGCTCCCAGGTGGGACAGGGGGCGCGCTATGGCTACACCTTC
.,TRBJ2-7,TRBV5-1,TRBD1,CASSARTGHSEQYF,TGCGCCAGCAGCGCGAGGACAGGACATAGCGAGCAGTACTTC
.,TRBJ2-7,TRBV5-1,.,CASSLDSPYEQYF,TGCGCCAGCAGCTTGGACTCACCCTACGAGCAGTACTTC
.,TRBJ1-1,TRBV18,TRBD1,CASSPRRQGDTEAFF,TGTGCCAGCTCACCGCGCCGACAGGGTGACACTGAAGCTTTCTTT
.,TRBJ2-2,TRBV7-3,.,CASSLSSGTGELFF,TGTGCCAGCAGCTTATCGTCAGGGACCGGGGAGCTGTTTTTT
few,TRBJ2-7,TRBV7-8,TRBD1,CASSSGTGHRDF,TGTGCCAGCAGCTCCGGGACAGGCCACCGAGACTTC